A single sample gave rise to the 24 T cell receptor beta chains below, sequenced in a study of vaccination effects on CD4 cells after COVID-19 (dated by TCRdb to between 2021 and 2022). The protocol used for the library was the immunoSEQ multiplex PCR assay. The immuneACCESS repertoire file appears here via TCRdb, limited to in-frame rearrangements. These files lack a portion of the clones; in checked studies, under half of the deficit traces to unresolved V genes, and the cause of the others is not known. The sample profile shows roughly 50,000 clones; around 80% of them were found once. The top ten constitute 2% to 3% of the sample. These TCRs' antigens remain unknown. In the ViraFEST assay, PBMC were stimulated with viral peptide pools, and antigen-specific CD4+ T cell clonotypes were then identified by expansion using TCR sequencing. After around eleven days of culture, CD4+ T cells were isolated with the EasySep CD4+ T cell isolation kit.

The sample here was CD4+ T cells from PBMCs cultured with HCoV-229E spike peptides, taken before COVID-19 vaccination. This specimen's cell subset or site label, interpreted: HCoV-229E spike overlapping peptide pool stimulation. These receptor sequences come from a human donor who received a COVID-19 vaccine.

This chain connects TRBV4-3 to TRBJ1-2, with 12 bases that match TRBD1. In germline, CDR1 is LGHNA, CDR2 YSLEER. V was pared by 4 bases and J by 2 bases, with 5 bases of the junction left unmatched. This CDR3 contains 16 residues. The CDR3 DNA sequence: TGCGCCAGCAGCCGGGGACAGGGGGCCGTAAACTATGGCTACACCTTC. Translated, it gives CASSRGQGAVNYGYTF.

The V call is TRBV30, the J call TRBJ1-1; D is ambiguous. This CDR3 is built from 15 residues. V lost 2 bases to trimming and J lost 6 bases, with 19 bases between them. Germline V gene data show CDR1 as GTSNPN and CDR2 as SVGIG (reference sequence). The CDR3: CAWSPLASRWAEAFF. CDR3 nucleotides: TGTGCCTGGAGTCCACTTGCCTCTCGGTGGGCTGAAGCTTTCTTT.

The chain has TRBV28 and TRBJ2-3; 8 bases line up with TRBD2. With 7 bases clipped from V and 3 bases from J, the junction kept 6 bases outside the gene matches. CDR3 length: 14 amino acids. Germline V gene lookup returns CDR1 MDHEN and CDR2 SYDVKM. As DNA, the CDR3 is TGTGCCAGCACCCCCCCGGGAGGGACAGATACGCAGTATTTT. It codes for CASTPPGGTDTQYF.

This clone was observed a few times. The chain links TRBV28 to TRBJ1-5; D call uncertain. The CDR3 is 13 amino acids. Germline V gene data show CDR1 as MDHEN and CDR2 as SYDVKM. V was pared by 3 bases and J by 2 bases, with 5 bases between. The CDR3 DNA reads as TGTGCCAGCAGTTTTCGGCGCAATCAGCCCCAGCATTTT. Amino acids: CASSFRRNQPQHF.

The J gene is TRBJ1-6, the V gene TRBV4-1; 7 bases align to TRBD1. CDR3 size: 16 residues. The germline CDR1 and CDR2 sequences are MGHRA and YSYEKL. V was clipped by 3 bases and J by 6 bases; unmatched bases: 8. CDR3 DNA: TGCGCCAGCAGCCAGACACAGGGGTTCCTTAATTCACCCCTCCACTTT. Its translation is CASSQTQGFLNSPLHF.

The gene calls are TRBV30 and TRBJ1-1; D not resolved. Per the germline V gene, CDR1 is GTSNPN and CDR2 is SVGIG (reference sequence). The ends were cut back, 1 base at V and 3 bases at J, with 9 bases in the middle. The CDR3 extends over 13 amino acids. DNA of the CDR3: TGTGCCTGGAGTGGGGATTTGGACACTGAAGCTTTCTTT. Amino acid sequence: CAWSGDLDTEAFF.

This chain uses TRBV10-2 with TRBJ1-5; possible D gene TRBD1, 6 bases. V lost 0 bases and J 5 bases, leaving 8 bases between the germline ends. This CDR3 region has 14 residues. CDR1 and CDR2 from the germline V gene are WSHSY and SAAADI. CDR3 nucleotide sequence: TGCGCCAGCAGTGAGTCACAGGGTGATCAGCCCCAGCATTTT. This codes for CASSESQGDQPQHF.

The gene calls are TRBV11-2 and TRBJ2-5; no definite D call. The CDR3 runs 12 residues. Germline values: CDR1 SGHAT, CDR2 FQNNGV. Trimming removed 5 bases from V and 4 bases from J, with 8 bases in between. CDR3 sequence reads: CASSPWGETQYF. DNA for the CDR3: TGTGCCAGCAGCCCGTGGGGAGAGACCCAGTACTTC. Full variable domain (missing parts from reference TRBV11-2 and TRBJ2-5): EAGVAQSPRYKIIEKRQSVAFWCNPISGHATLYWYQQILGQGPKLLIQFQNNGVVDDSQLPKDRFSAERLKGVDSTLKIQPAKLEDSAVYLCASSPWGETQYFGPGTRLLVL.

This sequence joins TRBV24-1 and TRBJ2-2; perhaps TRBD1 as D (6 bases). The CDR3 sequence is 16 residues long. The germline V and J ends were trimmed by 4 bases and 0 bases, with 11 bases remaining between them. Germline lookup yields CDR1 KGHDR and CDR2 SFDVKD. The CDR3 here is CATSDVQGSNTGELFF. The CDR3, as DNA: TGTGCCACCAGTGACGTACAGGGATCGAACACCGGGGAGCTGTTTTTT.

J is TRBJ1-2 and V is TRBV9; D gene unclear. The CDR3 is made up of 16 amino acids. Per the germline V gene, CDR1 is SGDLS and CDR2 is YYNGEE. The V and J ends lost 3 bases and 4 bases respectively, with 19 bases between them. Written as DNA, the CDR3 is TGTGCCAGCAGCGCGGGCGGCAGCCCTCTCCTCTATGGCTACACCTTC. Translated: CASSAGGSPLLYGYTF. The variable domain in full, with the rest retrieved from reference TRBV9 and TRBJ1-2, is DSGVTQTPKHLITATGQRVTLRCSPRSGDLSVYWYQQSLDQGLQFLIQYYNGEERAKGNILERFSAQQFPDLHSELNLSSLELGDSALYFCASSAGGSPLLYGYTFGSGTRLTVV.

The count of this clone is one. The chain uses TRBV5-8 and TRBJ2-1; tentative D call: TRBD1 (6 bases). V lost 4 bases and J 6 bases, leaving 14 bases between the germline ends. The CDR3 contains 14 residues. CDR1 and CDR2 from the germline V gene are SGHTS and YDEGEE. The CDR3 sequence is CASSTWGTPNEQFF. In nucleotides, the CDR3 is TGTGCCAGCAGCACCTGGGGGACACCCAATGAGCAGTTCTTC.

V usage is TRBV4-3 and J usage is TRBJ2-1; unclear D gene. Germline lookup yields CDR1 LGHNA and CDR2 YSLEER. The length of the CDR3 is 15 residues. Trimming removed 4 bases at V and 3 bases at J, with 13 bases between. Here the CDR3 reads CASSPFSAFYNEQFF. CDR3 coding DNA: TGCGCCAGCAGCCCCTTTTCTGCCTTCTACAATGAGCAGTTCTTC.

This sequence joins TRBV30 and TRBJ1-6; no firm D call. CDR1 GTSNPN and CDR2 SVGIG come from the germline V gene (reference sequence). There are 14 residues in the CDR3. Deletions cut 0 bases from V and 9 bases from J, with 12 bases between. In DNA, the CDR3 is TGTGCCTGGAGTGTAGAAGGATACAGTTCACCCCTCCACTTT. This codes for CAWSVEGYSSPLHF.

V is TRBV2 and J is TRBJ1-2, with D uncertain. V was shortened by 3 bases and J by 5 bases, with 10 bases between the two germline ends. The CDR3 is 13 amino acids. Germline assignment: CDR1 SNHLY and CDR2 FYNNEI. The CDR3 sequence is CASSDRTSYGYTF. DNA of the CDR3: TGTGCCAGCAGTGATCGGACTTCTTATGGCTACACCTTC. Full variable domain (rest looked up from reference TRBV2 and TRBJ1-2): EPEVTQTPSHQVTQMGQEVILRCVPISNHLYFYWYRQILGQKVEFLVSFYNNEISEKSEIFDDQFSVERPDGSNFTLKIRSTKLEDSAMYFCASSDRTSYGYTFGSGTRLTVV.

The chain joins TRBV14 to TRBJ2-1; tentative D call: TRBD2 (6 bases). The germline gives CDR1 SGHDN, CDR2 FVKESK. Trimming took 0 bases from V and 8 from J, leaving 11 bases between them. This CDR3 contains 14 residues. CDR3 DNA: TGTGCCAGCAGCCAAGATCTGGGACTGTATGAGCAGTTCTTC. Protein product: CASSQDLGLYEQFF.

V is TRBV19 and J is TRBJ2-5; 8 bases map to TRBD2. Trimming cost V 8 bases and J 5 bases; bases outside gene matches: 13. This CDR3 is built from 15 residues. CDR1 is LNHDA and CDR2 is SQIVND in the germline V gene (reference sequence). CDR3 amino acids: CASAQSSGATETQYF. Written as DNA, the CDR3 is TGTGCCAGTGCCCAGAGTAGCGGGGCGACGGAGACCCAGTACTTC.

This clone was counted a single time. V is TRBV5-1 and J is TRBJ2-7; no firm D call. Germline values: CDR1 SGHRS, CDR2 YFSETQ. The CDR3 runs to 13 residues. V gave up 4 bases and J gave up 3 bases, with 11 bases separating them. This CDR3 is CASSPPDNYEQYV. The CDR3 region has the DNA TGCGCCAGCAGCCCGCCCGACAACTACGAGCAGTACGTC.

CDR3: CASGRQGYQPQHF. The CDR3 DNA sequence: TGTGCCAGTGGGAGGCAGGGTTACCAGCCCCAGCATTTT. The chain has TRBV3-1 (or the pseudogene TRBV3-2) and TRBJ1-5; maybe TRBD1 (5 bases). This CDR3 comprises 13 residues. V lost 9 bases and J lost 7, with 16 bases in between. Germline loops: CDR1 LGHDT, CDR2 YNNKEL (reference sequence).

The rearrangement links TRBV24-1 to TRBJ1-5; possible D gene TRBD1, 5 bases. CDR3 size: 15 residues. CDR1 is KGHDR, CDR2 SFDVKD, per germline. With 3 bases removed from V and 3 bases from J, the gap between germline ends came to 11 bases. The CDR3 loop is CATSDRREPNQPQHF. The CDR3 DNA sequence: TGTGCCACCAGTGATCGCAGGGAGCCCAATCAGCCCCAGCATTTT.

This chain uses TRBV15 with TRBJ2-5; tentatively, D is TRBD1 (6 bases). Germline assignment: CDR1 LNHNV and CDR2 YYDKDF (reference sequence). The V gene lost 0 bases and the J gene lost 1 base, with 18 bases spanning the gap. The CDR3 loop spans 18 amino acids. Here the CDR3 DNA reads TGTGCCACCAGCAGAGACTACGACAGGCTAAGGTTCCAAGAGACCCAGTACTTC. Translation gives CATSRDYDRLRFQETQYF. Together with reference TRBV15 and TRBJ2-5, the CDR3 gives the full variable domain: DAMVIQNPRYQVTQFGKPVTLSCSQTLNHNVMYWYQQKSSQAPKLLFHYYDKDFNNEADTPDNFQSRRPNTSFCFLDIRSPGLGDTAMYLCATSRDYDRLRFQETQYFGPGTRLLVL.

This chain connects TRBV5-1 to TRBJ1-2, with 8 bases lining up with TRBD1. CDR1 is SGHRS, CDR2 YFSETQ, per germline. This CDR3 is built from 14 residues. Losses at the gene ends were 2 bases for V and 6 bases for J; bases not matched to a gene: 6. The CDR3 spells CASSLAGGAHGYTF. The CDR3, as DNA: TGCGCCAGCAGCTTAGCAGGGGGCGCGCATGGCTACACCTTC.

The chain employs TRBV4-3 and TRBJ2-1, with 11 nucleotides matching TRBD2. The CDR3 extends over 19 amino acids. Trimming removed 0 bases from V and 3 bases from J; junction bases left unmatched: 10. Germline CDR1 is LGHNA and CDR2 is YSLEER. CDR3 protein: CASSQEASGGTGFYNEQFF. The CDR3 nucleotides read TGCGCCAGCAGCCAAGAAGCTAGCGGGGGGACCGGGTTCTACAATGAGCAGTTCTTC.

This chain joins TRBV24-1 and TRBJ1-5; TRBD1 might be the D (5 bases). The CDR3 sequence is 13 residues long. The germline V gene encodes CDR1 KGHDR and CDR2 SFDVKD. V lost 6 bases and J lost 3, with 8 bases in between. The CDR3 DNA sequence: TGTGCCACCAGTCGGGACTCCAATCAGCCCCAGCATTTT. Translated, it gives CATSRDSNQPQHF.

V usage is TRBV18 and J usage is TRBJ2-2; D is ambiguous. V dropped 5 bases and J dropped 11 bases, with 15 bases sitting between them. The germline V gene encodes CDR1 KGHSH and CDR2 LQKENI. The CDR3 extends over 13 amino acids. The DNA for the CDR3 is TGTGCCAGCTCAGTAGGTCTCTCTCCCGAGCTGTTTTTT. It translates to CASSVGLSPELFF.